This entry lists 7 T cell receptor beta chains sequenced from one sample in a study of cytomegalovirus exposure and HLA in healthy donors. Using immunoSEQ multiplex PCR, the repertoire was profiled, and TCRdb retains in-frame clones only, with some absent. Of 180,000 or so clones listed, approximately 86% are singletons. The sequencing sample was made of PBMCs. The receptors shown here come from a man younger than 40 in good health and CMV-seropositive.

V usage is TRBV4-2 and J usage is TRBJ1-2; D call uncertain. V was cut by 4 bases and J by 8 bases, with 14 bases left in between. This CDR3 is 13 amino acids long. CDR1 is LGHNA and CDR2 is YNFKEQ in the germline V gene. CDR3 region: CASSLDFGGGYTF. The CDR3 bases are TGTGCCAGCAGCCTAGATTTTGGTGGAGGCTACACCTTC.

This chain uses TRBV19 with TRBJ1-5; no firm D call. CDR1 is LNHDA, CDR2 SQIVND, per germline (reference sequence). Trimming stripped 1 base from V and 3 bases from J, with 10 bases between. This CDR3 has 15 amino acids. This chain's CDR3 is CASSIVIRTNQPQHF. The CDR3 DNA follows: TGTGCCAGTAGTATAGTCATAAGGACCAATCAGCCCCAGCATTTT. Variable domain in full (rest from reference TRBV19 and TRBJ1-5): DGGITQSPKYLFRKEGQNVTLSCEQNLNHDAMYWYRQDPGQGLRLIYYSQIVNDFQKGDIAEGYSVSREKKESFPLTVTSAQKNPTAFYLCASSIVIRTNQPQHFGDGTRLSIL.

The DNA for the CDR3 is TGCGCCAGCAGCTCCCGGGAAGGGTCCTACTATAATTCACCCCTCCACTTT. Its translation is CASSSREGSYYNSPLHF. The chain couples TRBV5-1 to TRBJ1-6; D is undetermined. Per the germline V gene, CDR1 is SGHRS and CDR2 is YFSETQ. This CDR3 region has 17 residues. The V end lost 3 bases, the J end lost 3 bases, and 16 bases lay between the germline ends.

As DNA, the CDR3 is TGCGCCAGCGGATGGGGACTAGCGGCCGGGGAGCTGTTTTTT. Translation: CASGWGLAAGELFF. This chain joins TRBV4-1 and TRBJ2-2; 11 bases line up with TRBD2. Germline V gene lookup returns CDR1 MGHRA and CDR2 YSYEKL. The CDR3 length is 14 residues. Germline trimming cut 8 bases from V and 6 bases from J; bases unmatched to any gene: 5.

The chain uses TRBV2 and TRBJ2-5; D not certain. V lost 7 bases and J 2 bases, leaving 14 bases between the germline ends. This CDR3 is 14 amino acids long. Germline V gene data show CDR1 as SNHLY and CDR2 as FYNNEI. CDR3 loop: CASTPQQNQETQYF. DNA for the CDR3: TGTGCCAGCACCCCACAGCAAAATCAAGAGACCCAGTACTTC.

This clone was picked up a small number of times. The J gene is TRBJ1-2, the V gene TRBV6-5; D perhaps matches TRBD1 (5 bases). This CDR3 is 12 amino acids long. In germline, CDR1 is MNHEY, CDR2 SVGAGI. Trimming took off 8 bases at V and 8 bases at J, with 15 bases between the two ends. The CDR3 region has the DNA TGTGCCAGCGCCCCCGGGGGATTGGGCTACACCTTC. Its protein product is CASAPGGLGYTF.

This clone has just a few counts. The rearrangement uses TRBV7-3 and TRBJ1-1; the match to TRBD1 covers 7 bases. Germline-derived CDR1 and CDR2 are SGHTA and FQGTGA. The V and J ends lost 5 bases and 5 bases, in that order; junction bases with no gene match: 17. This CDR3 has 17 amino acids. CDR3 protein: CASSPGPGQTGWTEAFF. The DNA for the CDR3 is TGTGCCAGCAGCCCCGGCCCGGGACAGACCGGTTGGACTGAAGCTTTCTTT.